This T cell receptor beta chain was identified during a study of shared clonotypes between healthy human individuals. Here immunoSEQ multiplex PCR was the method, and the copy in TCRdb shows in-frame clones only, minus some. The table lists 600,000 or so clones, 95% to 98% of them singletons, with 0.3% to 0.35% in the top ten. Positively selected for CCR7, the CD45RO-negative cells used as naive CD8 cells excluded terminally differentiated effector memory CD45RA+ cells. In germline, CDR1 is SEHNR, CDR2 FQNEAQ (reference sequence). Trimming stripped 1 base from V and 1 base from J, with 4 bases between. This CDR3 is 14 amino acids long.

The TCR originated in a man aged 30-40 years in good health. Sequenced material: naive CD8+ T cells sorted from blood. The rearrangement links TRBV7-9 to TRBJ2-2; D remains ambiguous. The CDR3 loop is CASSLGQNTGELFF. The DNA of the CDR3 is TGTGCCAGCAGCTTAGGGCAGAACACCGGGGAGCTGTTTTTT.